This T cell receptor (beta chain) was sequenced for a study of CD8+ T cells in alopecia areata. As for the study in general: Dosing with tofacitinib proceeded for 6 to 18 months, followed by 6 months off drug.

Extraction and reverse transcription of RNA yielded cDNA as the sequencing template. Data came from immunoSEQ multiplex PCR; TCRdb stores just in-frame clones and leaves some out. The profile covers 120,000 or so clones, with approximately 60% appearing a single time and under 7.5% taken by the ten largest. As to this clone: Its target is unknown.

The CDR3 has 13 residues. Trimming cost V 3 bases and J 4 bases, with 7 bases left between them. Germline V lookup: CDR1 SGDLS, CDR2 YYNGEE. Study-wide findings and caveats: Lesional scalp, especially alopecia totalis/universalis, showed higher clonality than normal scalp. Many expanded lesional clones persisted in scalp and blood during tofacitinib treatment.

The treatment is: oral pan-JAK inhibitor, 5-10 mg twice daily. The starting material was CD4+ T cells sorted from blood, obtained at week 4, from a patient treated with tofacitinib. The chain carries TRBV9 and TRBJ1-4, with D unresolved. This receptor was identified in a human donor with alopecia areata. The DNA for the CDR3 is TGTGCCAGCAGCGGTCGGAGTAATGAAAAACTGTTTTTT. Translating gives CASSGRSNEKLFF.